A selection of T cell receptor beta chains follows, all from one sample in a study of T-cell reconstitution after alpha-beta-depleted transplantation in children. TCRdb reanalysed the PCR reads using MiXCR and keeps one entry per CDR3 protein. The table lists hundreds of thousands of distinct CDR3 sequences, around 13% of them singletons. The sample in question was PBMCs, mostly from graft donor cells, obtained 360 days after TCRalphabeta/CD19-depleted stem cell transplant. These receptors originate from a male patient under 18 who had a stem cell transplant for acute myeloid leukemia, so the T cells may come from the graft donor. CDR3s include the opening cysteine and the closing phenylalanine or tryptophan. D genes are given only for firm matches. A row's size may be missing; if present it is once, few, many or a size class.

>13|.|TRBV29-1|few|TRBJ2-7
TGCAGCGTTGGTGGTCGGGGCAGCTACGAGCAGTACTTC
CSVGGRGSYEQYF
>15|.|TRBV20-1|.|TRBJ2-7
TGCAGTGCTAGGGCCGGACCCCAAGTCCTTTACGAGCAGTACTTC
CSARAGPQVLYEQYF
>15|.|TRBV9|.|TRBJ2-2
TGTGCCAGCAGCGTAGCCGGGGACTTCACCGGGGAGCTGTTTTTT
CASSVAGDFTGELFF
>12|.|TRBV20-1|.|TRBJ2-7
TGCAGTGCTATTGACCTACCCCACGAGCAGTACTTC
CSAIDLPHEQYF
>15|.|TRBV20-1|.|TRBJ1-2
TGCAGTGCTAGAGGAGGCAGTAACTTTAACTATGGCTACACCTTC
CSARGGSNFNYGYTF
>15|TRBD2|TRBV7-2|.|TRBJ2-7
TGTGCCAGCAGCCTTCAACTAGCGGGTTCCTACGAGCAGTACTTC
CASSLQLAGSYEQYF
>16|.|TRBV5-1|few|TRBJ2-7
TGCGCCAGCAGCTTGGTTGCCCAGGGTTCGGACTACGAGCAGTACTTC
CASSLVAQGSDYEQYF
>13|TRBD2|TRBV5-1|few|TRBJ2-1
TGCGCCAGCAGCAGCGGGCTAGCGGGTGAGCAGTTCTTC
CASSSGLAGEQFF
>20|.|TRBV28|.|TRBJ2-6
TGTGCCAGCAGTTTATATTACAGGCCCCTCCAAGGCTCTGGGGCCAACGTCCTGACTTTC
CASSLYYRPLQGSGANVLTF
>12|.|TRBV24-1|few|TRBJ2-7
TGTGCCACCAGTGACCCCTTGGACAGGCAGTACTTC
CATSDPLDRQYF
>11|.|TRBV6-4|.|TRBJ2-3
TGTGCCAGCAGTGACGGGTATACGCAGTATTTT
CASSDGYTQYF
>15|TRBD2|TRBV20-1|.|TRBJ2-3
TGCAGTGCTAAACTAGCGGGAGTCTTAGCAGATACGCAGTATTTT
CSAKLAGVLADTQYF
>19|TRBD2|TRBV11-1|.|TRBJ2-7
TGTGCCAGCAGCTTAACGGGACTAGCGGGAGTGCGGTCCTCCTACGAGCAGTACTTC
CASSLTGLAGVRSSYEQYF
>17|TRBD2|TRBV7-9|.|TRBJ2-5
TGTGCCAGCAGCCCGAGGAGGACTAGCGGGAGTGTAGAGACCCAGTACTTC
CASSPRRTSGSVETQYF
>18|TRBD2|TRBV11-2|many|TRBJ2-1
TGTGCCAGCAGCTTAGTCCGACTAGCGGGAGGTGGTTACAATGAGCAGTTCTTC
CASSLVRLAGGGYNEQFF
>16|.|TRBV6-1|few|TRBJ2-1
TGTGCCAGCAGTGAATCGACTAGTATATGGAACAATGAGCAGTTCTTC
CASSESTSIWNNEQFF
>14|TRBD2|TRBV20-1|few|TRBJ2-7
TGCAGTGCTAGAGGAGGGGGACTAGTGTCCGAGCAGTACTTC
CSARGGGLVSEQYF
>16|.|TRBV4-2|.|TRBJ2-7
TGTGCCAGCAGCCAAGAATCGGCGGGGCGGAGCTACGAGCAGTACTTC
CASSQESAGRSYEQYF
>15|TRBD2|TRBV9|.|TRBJ2-2
TGTGCCAGCAAGACTAGCGGGAGTTACACCGGGGAGCTGTTTTTT
CASKTSGSYTGELFF
>15|.|TRBV7-2|.|TRBJ2-3
TGTGCCAGCACCCAGCTTGGTAGAGGCGGCGATACGCAGTATTTT
CASTQLGRGGDTQYF
>13|.|TRBV28|.|TRBJ1-2
TGTGCCAGCAGTTTGGTCAGAACCTATGGCTACACCTTC
CASSLVRTYGYTF
>24|.|TRBV6-2/TRBV6-3|.|TRBJ2-5
TGTGCCAGCAGTACTGCAACGAAGAACGATCCCAGAGGGATGTGGAGCGGGTGTCAAGAGACCCAGTACTTC
CASSTATKNDPRGMWSGCQETQYF
>15|.|TRBV28|many|TRBJ1-5
TGTGCCAGCAGACTTGACAGGCTAAGCAATCAGCCCCAGCATTTT
CASRLDRLSNQPQHF
>13|.|TRBV7-2|.|TRBJ2-7
TGTGCCAGCAGCTGGGTTCCCCTCTACGAGCAGTACTTC
CASSWVPLYEQYF
>17|TRBD2|TRBV2|.|TRBJ2-1
TGTGCCAGCAGTGGGGGGGGGGACTTCAGCTCCTACAATGAGCAGTTCTTC
CASSGGGDFSSYNEQFF
>14|.|TRBV28|.|TRBJ2-7
TGTGCCAGCAGTTTTTGGAGGGCAGCCTACGAGCAGTACTTC
CASSFWRAAYEQYF
>15|TRBD1|TRBV6-1|.|TRBJ2-2
TGTGCCACCTTGAGGGACAGGGTTAAAACCGGGGAGCTGTTTTTT
CATLRDRVKTGELFF